The 20 T cell receptor beta chains reported below all come from one sample, sequenced in a study of blood T cell repertoires in COVID-19. Sequencing used immunoSEQ multiplex PCR; TCRdb keeps in-frame clones, though not all of them. The sample consists of about 340,000 clones, over 70% of them appearing once. Material: peripheral blood. The receptors were gathered from a young man with active or convalescent COVID-19.

This sequence joins TRBV4-3 and TRBJ2-1; D is unresolved. With 1 base removed from V and 10 bases from J, the gap between germline ends came to 8 bases. Germline V lookup: CDR1 LGHNA, CDR2 YSLEER. The CDR3 is 12 amino acids. The CDR3 sequence: CASSQGATEQFF. The CDR3 DNA reads as TGCGCCAGCAGCCAAGGGGCGACAGAGCAGTTCTTC.

The gene calls are TRBV7-2 and TRBJ2-7; D is perhaps TRBD2 (7 bases). The germline CDR1 and CDR2 sequences are SGHTA and FQGNSA. V shed 3 bases and J shed 1 base, with 10 bases lying between them. This CDR3 has 14 residues. The CDR3 nucleotides are TGTGCCAGCAGCTTGGGGGGGCCTTCCTACGAGCAGTACTTC. This translates into CASSLGGPSYEQYF.

The chain links TRBV7-6 to TRBJ2-5; D gene ambiguous. The V end was cut by 3 bases, the J end by 7 bases, with 12 bases between. The CDR3 covers 13 residues. Germline values: CDR1 SGHVS, CDR2 FNYEAQ. In DNA form, the CDR3 reads TGTGCCAGCAGCTTCGGCGGTTCGGGGACCCAGTACTTC. This codes for CASSFGGSGTQYF.

This clone has just a few counts. This chain uses TRBV6-1 with TRBJ1-6; 8 positions agree with TRBD1. The trim removed 3 bases at V and 10 bases at J, leaving 5 bases unmatched. In germline, CDR1 is MNHNS, CDR2 SASEGT. The CDR3 runs to 14 residues. CDR3 amino acids: CASSDPDRGSPLHF. CDR3 DNA: TGTGCCAGCAGTGACCCCGACAGGGGATCACCCCTCCACTTT.

This chain joins TRBV6-5 and TRBJ2-3; no clear D. V dropped 0 bases and J dropped 13 bases, with 17 bases sitting between them. CDR3 size: 14 residues. Germline values: CDR1 MNHEY, CDR2 SVGAGI. The chain's CDR3 is CASSYSARPQLEYF. CDR3 bases: TGTGCCAGCAGTTACTCAGCCAGGCCCCAGTTAGAGTATTTT.

This clone was picked up one time. The chain has TRBV6-9 and TRBJ2-1; the D is unclear. Trimming pared 2 bases from V and 4 bases from J, leaving 12 bases between. This CDR3 is 15 amino acids long. Per germline, CDR1 MNHGY and CDR2 SVAAGI. The CDR3 loop reads CASSYGSAPYNEQFF. The CDR3 DNA follows: TGTGCCAGCAGTTATGGGTCAGCGCCTTACAATGAGCAGTTCTTC.

V and J are TRBV13 and TRBJ2-5; D not resolved. The V and J ends lost 6 bases and 2 bases respectively, with 4 bases between them. The CDR3 extends over 11 amino acids. The germline CDR1 and CDR2 sequences are PRHDT and FYEKMQ (reference sequence). The CDR3: CASSYQETQYF. CDR3 nucleotides: TGTGCCAGCAGTTATCAAGAGACCCAGTACTTC.

This chain connects TRBV6-5 to TRBJ2-1, with D maybe TRBD2 (5 bases). This CDR3 comprises 16 residues. Germline CDR1 is MNHEY and CDR2 is SVGAGI. V was cut by 2 bases and J by 3 bases, with 14 bases left in between. CDR3 in amino acids: CASSYANMGSYNEQFF. In nucleotides, the CDR3 is TGTGCCAGCAGTTACGCTAACATGGGGAGCTACAATGAGCAGTTCTTC.

This rearrangement joins TRBV6-5 to TRBJ2-1, with D unresolved. Trimming cost V 6 bases and J 6 bases, with 9 bases left between them. The CDR3 extends over 12 amino acids. CDR1 is MNHEY and CDR2 is SVGAGI in the germline V gene. CDR3 in DNA: TGTGCCAGCAGCGACGGGTCCAATGAGCAGTTCTTC. It specifies CASSDGSNEQFF.

This clone was seen just once. This rearrangement joins TRBV4-1 to TRBJ1-1; TRBD1 matches at 10 bases. The CDR3 runs 15 residues. J gave up 5 bases and V 1 base, and 4 bases lay outside the gene matches. Per the germline V gene, CDR1 is MGHRA and CDR2 is YSYEKL. The CDR3 protein is CASSQVGQGFTEAFF. As DNA, the CDR3 is TGCGCCAGCAGCCAAGTGGGACAGGGGTTTACTGAAGCTTTCTTT.

The V and J genes are TRBV29-1 and TRBJ2-1, with a possible D match to TRBD1 (5 bases). The CDR3 has 14 amino acids. Germline CDR1 is SQVTM and CDR2 is ANQGSEA. Trimming took 8 bases from V and 9 from J, leaving 23 bases between them. The CDR3 region is CSSGQMRLASEQFF. Here the CDR3 DNA reads TGCAGCTCCGGACAAATGCGATTGGCGAGTGAGCAGTTCTTC.

The chain carries TRBV5-6 and TRBJ1-2; D remains ambiguous. The CDR3 is made up of 13 amino acids. V lost 4 bases and J 5 bases, leaving 12 bases between the germline ends. Germline V gene lookup returns CDR1 SGHDT and CDR2 YYEEEE. CDR3 sequence: CASSLRAGYGYTF. As DNA, the CDR3 is TGTGCCAGCAGCCTCCGGGCGGGGTATGGCTACACCTTC.

The chain links TRBV7-9 to TRBJ2-5; TRBD1 aligns across 8 bases. This CDR3 is built from 15 residues. With 3 bases clipped from V and 1 base from J, the junction kept 4 bases outside the gene matches. CDR1 and CDR2 (germline): SEHNR, FQNEAQ (reference sequence). The CDR3 sequence is CASSFSGTGQETQYF. As DNA, the CDR3 is TGTGCCAGCAGCTTTTCGGGGACAGGCCAAGAGACCCAGTACTTC.

This rearrangement joins TRBV30 to TRBJ1-4, with 7 bases identical to TRBD1. The CDR3 contains 15 residues. CDR1 GTSNPN and CDR2 SVGIG come from the germline V gene (reference sequence). Losses at the gene ends were 2 bases for V and 3 bases for J; bases not matched to a gene: 6. The CDR3 nucleotides read TGTGCCTGGAGTCCCTTGACAGGGTCTAATGAAAAACTGTTTTTT. Translated, it gives CAWSPLTGSNEKLFF.

The chain carries TRBV9 and TRBJ1-6; D gene uncertain. Trimming stripped 4 bases from V and 0 bases from J, with 11 bases between. The CDR3 has 16 residues. Germline V lookup: CDR1 SGDLS, CDR2 YYNGEE. The CDR3 here is CASSKRISSYNSPLHF. CDR3 nucleotides: TGTGCCAGCAGCAAAAGAATCAGCTCCTATAATTCACCCCTCCACTTT.

The J gene is TRBJ2-7, the V gene TRBV12-3 or TRBV12-4, with 9 bases matching TRBD1. The junction had 12 bases not matched to a gene; V was cut back by 5 bases and J by 13 bases. The CDR3 totals 13 residues. Here the CDR3 reads CASSLLGDRVRYF. The CDR3 coding sequence is TGTGCCAGCAGTCTCCTTGGGGACAGGGTCCGTTACTTC.

The genes are TRBV24-1 and TRBJ2-4, with 7 bases identical to TRBD1. CDR1 and CDR2 from the germline V gene are KGHDR and SFDVKD. V lost 4 bases, J lost 5 bases, and 4 bases stayed unmatched. CDR3 length equals 14 residues. CDR3 region: CATSDPGQQNIQYF. The CDR3 nucleotides are TGTGCCACCAGTGACCCGGGACAGCAAAACATTCAGTACTTC.

The chain recombines TRBV6-5 with TRBJ1-2; 7 bases fit TRBD1. Germline CDR1 is MNHEY and CDR2 is SVGAGI. With V trimmed by 6 bases and J by 5 bases, 3 bases remained unmatched. This CDR3 is 12 amino acids long. As DNA, the CDR3 is TGTGCCAGCAGGGAGACAGGGTATGGCTACACCTTC. Its translation is CASRETGYGYTF.

The V gene is TRBV6-4, the J gene TRBJ2-3, with D possibly matching TRBD1 (7 bases). V dropped 6 bases and J dropped 0 bases, with 22 bases sitting between them. There are 18 residues in the CDR3. Germline assignment: CDR1 MRHNA and CDR2 SNTAGT. The CDR3 protein is CASSAYPQEGASTDTQYF. The CDR3 DNA sequence: TGTGCCAGCAGCGCCTACCCCCAGGAGGGGGCCAGCACAGATACGCAGTATTTT.

This clone was recorded a few times. The chain recombines TRBV5-4 with TRBJ1-5; D uncertain. Germline CDR1 and CDR2: SGHNT and YYREEE (reference sequence). V was shortened by 3 bases and J by 8 bases, with 15 bases between the two germline ends. The CDR3 is made up of 14 amino acids. The CDR3 sequence: CASSWPQLGKPQHF. In nucleotides, the CDR3 is TGTGCCAGCAGCTGGCCCCAACTAGGGAAGCCCCAGCATTTT.